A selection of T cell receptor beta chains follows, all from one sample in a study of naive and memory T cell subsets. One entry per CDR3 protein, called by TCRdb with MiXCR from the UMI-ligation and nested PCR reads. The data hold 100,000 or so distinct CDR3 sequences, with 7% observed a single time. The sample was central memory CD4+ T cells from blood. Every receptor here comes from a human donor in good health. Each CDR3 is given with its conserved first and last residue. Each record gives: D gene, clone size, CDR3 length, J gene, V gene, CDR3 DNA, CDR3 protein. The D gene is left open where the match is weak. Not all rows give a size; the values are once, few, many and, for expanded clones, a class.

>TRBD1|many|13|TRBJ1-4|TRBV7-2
TGTGCCAGCAGTTCCGGGACAGAAAAAAAACTGTTTTTT
CASSSGTEKKLFF
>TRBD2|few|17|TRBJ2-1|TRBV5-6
TGTGCCAGCAGCTTGGTGGCTCTAGCGGGGAATCGCAATGAGCAGTTCTTC
CASSLVALAGNRNEQFF
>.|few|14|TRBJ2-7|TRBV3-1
TGTGCCAGCAGCCAAGGTGACAAACTTTACGAGCAGTACTTC
CASSQGDKLYEQYF
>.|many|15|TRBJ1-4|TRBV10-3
TGTGCCATCAGTGAGTCAGCGCCAACTAATGAAAAACTGTTTTTT
CAISESAPTNEKLFF
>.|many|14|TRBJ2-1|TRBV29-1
TGCAGCGTTGTTAGACTGGCCTCCTACAATGAGCAGTTCTTC
CSVVRLASYNEQFF
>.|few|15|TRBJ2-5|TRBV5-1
TGCGCCAGCAGCTTGATGACAGGTTGGCAAGAGACCCAGTACTTC
CASSLMTGWQETQYF
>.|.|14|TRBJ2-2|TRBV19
TGTGCCACCCGGGACCCTATTAAAACCGGGGAGCTGTTTTTT
CATRDPIKTGELFF
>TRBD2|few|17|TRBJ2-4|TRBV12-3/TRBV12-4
TGTGCCAGCAGAAATAGCGGGAGGTCGGGGGCCAAAAACATTCAGTACTTC
CASRNSGRSGAKNIQYF
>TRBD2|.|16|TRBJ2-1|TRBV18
TGTGCCAGCTCAAAGCCGGGACTAGCGGACTACAATGAGCAGTTCTTC
CASSKPGLADYNEQFF
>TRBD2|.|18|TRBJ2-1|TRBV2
TGTGCCAGCATGACCGGGACTAGCGGGTCGAGCTCCTACAATGAGCAGTTCTTC
CASMTGTSGSSSYNEQFF
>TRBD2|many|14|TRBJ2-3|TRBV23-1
TGCGCCAGCCCGGGACTAGCGGTCACAGATACGCAGTATTTT
CASPGLAVTDTQYF
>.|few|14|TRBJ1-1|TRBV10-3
TGTGCCATCAGTGAGGAGGCAGGACGGGCCGAAGCTTTCTTT
CAISEEAGRAEAFF
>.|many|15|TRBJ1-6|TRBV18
TGTGCCAGCTCACCCAGCTTGGGAAGAGAATCACCCCTCCACTTT
CASSPSLGRESPLHF
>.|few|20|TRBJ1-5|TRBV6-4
TGTGCCAGCAGTGACTCGGTCCGGGACGGAGGTGGTATGAGCAATCAGCCCCAGCATTTT
CASSDSVRDGGGMSNQPQHF
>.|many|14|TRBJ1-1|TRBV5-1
TGCGCCAGCAGCTCCGGGATGGGGAACACTGAAGCTTTCTTT
CASSSGMGNTEAFF
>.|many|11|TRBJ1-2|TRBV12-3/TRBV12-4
TGTGCCAGCAGTTTAATGAATGGCTACACCTTC
CASSLMNGYTF
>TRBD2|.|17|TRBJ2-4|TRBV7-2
TGTGCCAGCAGCTTAACTTTAGCCGTAGCGGGGAAAAACATTCAGTACTTC
CASSLTLAVAGKNIQYF
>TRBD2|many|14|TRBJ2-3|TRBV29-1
TGCAGCGTGATACTAGCGGGAGGTTTGGATACGCAGTATTTT
CSVILAGGLDTQYF
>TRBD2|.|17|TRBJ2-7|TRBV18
TGTGCCAGCAGTCCGGGTGGTAGCGGGAGGAGATCCTACGAGCAGTACTTC
CASSPGGSGRRSYEQYF
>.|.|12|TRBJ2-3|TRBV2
TGTGCCAGCGTTTGGAGCACAGATACGCAGTATTTT
CASVWSTDTQYF
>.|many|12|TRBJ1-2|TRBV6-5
TGTGCCAGCAGTTACGACAACTATGGCTACACCTTC
CASSYDNYGYTF
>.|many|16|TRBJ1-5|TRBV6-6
TGTGCCAGCAGTTCCACATCTGGGCCAACTAATCAGCCCCAGCATTTT
CASSSTSGPTNQPQHF
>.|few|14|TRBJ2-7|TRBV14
TGTGCCAGCAGCCAAGTACAGAGCTCCTACGAGCAGTACTTC
CASSQVQSSYEQYF
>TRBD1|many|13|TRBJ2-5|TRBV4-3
TGCGCCAGCAGCCCTGACAGGGGAGAGACCCAGTACTTC
CASSPDRGETQYF
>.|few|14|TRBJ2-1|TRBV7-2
TGTGCCAGCAGCCGATCCGGACCGAACAATGAGCAGTTCTTC
CASSRSGPNNEQFF
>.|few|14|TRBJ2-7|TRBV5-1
TGCGCCAGCAGAGGGGCCTACAGCTCCTACGAGCAGTACTTC
CASRGAYSSYEQYF
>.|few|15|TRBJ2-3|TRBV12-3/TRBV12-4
TGTGCCAGCAGCCCCGACGGGACTCAAACAGATACGCAGTATTTT
CASSPDGTQTDTQYF
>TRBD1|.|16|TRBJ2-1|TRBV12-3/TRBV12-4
TGTGCCAGCAGCCGGGACAGGCGACCCCTTTACAATGAGCAGTTCTTC
CASSRDRRPLYNEQFF
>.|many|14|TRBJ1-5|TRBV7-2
TGTGCCAGCAGCCTGAAGGGGGGCAATCAGCCCCAGCATTTT
CASSLKGGNQPQHF
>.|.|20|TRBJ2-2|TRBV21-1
TGTGCCAGCAGCAGACGCCCCCCTACTAGCCCGGGAGGGTATACCGGGGAGCTGTTTTTT
CASSRRPPTSPGGYTGELFF
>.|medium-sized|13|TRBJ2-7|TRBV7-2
TGTGCCAGCAGCACCCAGACAGCCTACGAGCAGTACTTC
CASSTQTAYEQYF
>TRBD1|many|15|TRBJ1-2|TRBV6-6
TGTGCCAGCAGCAACTTTCCCGGGACAGGGGGCGGCTACACCTTC
CASSNFPGTGGGYTF
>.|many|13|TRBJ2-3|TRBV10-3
TGTGCCATCAGGCAGACTAGCACAGATACGCAGTATTTT
CAIRQTSTDTQYF
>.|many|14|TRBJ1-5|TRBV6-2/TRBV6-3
TGTGCCAGCAGTTACAGCGGGGGCACTCAGCCCCAGCATTTT
CASSYSGGTQPQHF
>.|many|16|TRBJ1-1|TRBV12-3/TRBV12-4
TGTGCCAGCAGTTTAGAGGACACCTTCATGAACACTGAAGCTTTCTTT
CASSLEDTFMNTEAFF
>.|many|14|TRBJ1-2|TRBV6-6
TGTGCCAGTACTGAAGGGTTGAAGGTCTATGGCTACACCTTC
CASTEGLKVYGYTF
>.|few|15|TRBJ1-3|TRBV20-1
TGCAGTGCGAATGGACCGAAGTCTTCTGGAAACACCATATATTTT
CSANGPKSSGNTIYF
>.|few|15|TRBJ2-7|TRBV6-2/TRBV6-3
TGTGCCAGCAGTTACTCGAAACCGGGGAGGAGCGAGCAGTACTTC
CASSYSKPGRSEQYF
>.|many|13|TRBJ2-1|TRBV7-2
TGTGCCAGCAGCTCCGGACTAAGTAATGAGCAGTTCTTC
CASSSGLSNEQFF
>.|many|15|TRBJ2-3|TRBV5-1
TGCGCCAGCAGCTTGGGGGGCCAATTCGCAGATACGCAGTATTTT
CASSLGGQFADTQYF